Listed below are T cell receptor delta chains from one sample, sequenced in a study of gamma-delta chains in newborns, infants, children. TCRdb re-called the reads with CATT. The sample holds roughly 5,000 delta-chain clones, 2.5% to 3% seen once. Sequenced: blood. The receptors were gathered from a child who was a newborn, infant or young child, either healthy, febrile or measles-vaccinated (not recorded which). Each CDR3 is given with its conserved first and last residue. D genes are given only for firm matches. The size of a clone is reported for some rows only, either as once, few or many, or as a class for expanded clones.

d_gene: TRDD3; len: 19; j_gene: TRDJ1; v_gene: TRDV2; abundance: few; CDR3nt: TGTGCCTGTGACCCTGTACTGGGGCATTCAGGGGGGTACACCGATAAACTCATCTTT; CDR3aa: CACDPVLGHSGGYTDKLIF
d_gene: TRDD3; len: 21; j_gene: TRDJ3; v_gene: TRDV2; abundance: .; CDR3nt: TGTGCCTGTGATCCCACTACTGGGGAATACTCAATCTCCTGGGACACCCGACAGATGTTTTTC; CDR3aa: CACDPTTGEYSISWDTRQMFF
d_gene: TRDD3; len: 17; j_gene: TRDJ3; v_gene: TRDV2; abundance: few; CDR3nt: TGTGCCTGTGACGTACTGGGGGATACCCGGGACACCCGACAGATGTTTTTC; CDR3aa: CACDVLGDTRDTRQMFF
d_gene: TRDD3; len: 19; j_gene: TRDJ3; v_gene: TRDV2; abundance: few; CDR3nt: TGTGCCTGTGACATACTGGGGGTTTCAAGCTCCTGGGACACCCGACAGATGTTTTTC; CDR3aa: CACDILGVSSSWDTRQMFF
d_gene: TRDD3; len: 15; j_gene: TRDJ1; v_gene: TRDV2; abundance: .; CDR3nt: TGTGCCTGTGACACACTGGGGATTGTACCCGATAAACTCATCTTT; CDR3aa: CACDTLGIVPDKLIF
d_gene: .; len: 19; j_gene: TRDJ3; v_gene: TRDV2; abundance: few; CDR3nt: TGTGCCTGTGACACCGTACTGGTGGTTAGCTCCTGGGACACCCGACAGATGTTTTTC; CDR3aa: CACDTVLVVSSWDTRQMFF
d_gene: TRDD3; len: 16; j_gene: TRDJ3; v_gene: TRDV2; abundance: few; CDR3nt: TGTGCCTGTGACGGGATACGCTCCTGGGACACCCGACAGATGTTTTTC; CDR3aa: CACDGIRSWDTRQMFF
d_gene: TRDD3; len: 21; j_gene: TRDJ1; v_gene: TRDV1; abundance: .; CDR3nt: TGTGCTCTTGGGGAACTCGGTCATCCCTGGGGGATACGGGGGGTGACCGATAAACTCATCTTT; CDR3aa: CALGELGHPWGIRGVTDKLIF
d_gene: TRDD3; len: 18; j_gene: TRDJ3; v_gene: TRDV2; abundance: .; CDR3nt: TGTGCCTGTGACACCGTACTGGGGGATTTTTGGGACACCCGACAGATGTTTTTC; CDR3aa: CACDTVLGDFWDTRQMFF
d_gene: .; len: 16; j_gene: TRDJ1; v_gene: TRDV1; abundance: .; CDR3nt: TGTGCTCTTGGGGAACGTCCAGGGGGCTTCACCGATAAACTCATCTTT; CDR3aa: CALGERPGGFTDKLIF
d_gene: TRDD3; len: 20; j_gene: TRDJ3; v_gene: TRDV2; abundance: .; CDR3nt: TGTGCCTGTGACACCGGGTTGGGGGACCTCAGCTCCTGGGGCACCCGACAGATGTTTTTC; CDR3aa: CACDTGLGDLSSWGTRQMFF
d_gene: TRDD3; len: 13; j_gene: TRDJ1; v_gene: TRDV2; abundance: medium-sized; CDR3nt: TGTGCCTGTGACGGGATACGCACCGATAAACTCATCTTT; CDR3aa: CACDGIRTDKLIF
d_gene: TRDD3; len: 19; j_gene: TRDJ3; v_gene: TRDV2; abundance: medium-sized; CDR3nt: TGTGCCTGTGACACCGTACTGGGGGACCCCTCCTGGGACACCCGACAGATGTTTTTC; CDR3aa: CACDTVLGDPSWDTRQMFF
d_gene: TRDD3; len: 19; j_gene: TRDJ3; v_gene: TRDV2; abundance: .; CDR3nt: TGTGCCTGTGACACCGTCTGGGGGAGCAGCTCCTGGGACTCCCGACAGATGTTTTTC; CDR3aa: CACDTVWGSSSWDSRQMFF
d_gene: TRDD3; len: 16; j_gene: TRDJ2; v_gene: TRDV3; abundance: few; CDR3nt: TGCGCCAGGGGTACTGGGGGTTTCTTTTTGACAGCACAACTCTTCTTT; CDR3aa: CARGTGGFFLTAQLFF
d_gene: TRDD3; len: 16; j_gene: TRDJ1; v_gene: TRDV2; abundance: .; CDR3nt: TGTGCCTGTGACGGGTTGGGGGAGCCGGACACCGATAAACTCATCTTT; CDR3aa: CACDGLGEPDTDKLIF
d_gene: TRDD3; len: 16; j_gene: TRDJ1; v_gene: TRDV2; abundance: few; CDR3nt: TGTGCCTGTGACTCCCTACTGGGGGATACGCTAAGGAAACTCATCTTT; CDR3aa: CACDSLLGDTLRKLIF
d_gene: .; len: 16; j_gene: TRDJ3; v_gene: TRDV2; abundance: medium-sized; CDR3nt: TGTGCCTGTGACACTCCCACCTCCTGGGACACCCGACAGATGTTTTTC; CDR3aa: CACDTPTSWDTRQMFF
d_gene: TRDD3; len: 19; j_gene: TRDJ3; v_gene: TRDV2; abundance: few; CDR3nt: TGTGCCTGTGACACGATGACTGGGGGATCCTCCTGGGACACCCGACAGATGTTTTTC; CDR3aa: CACDTMTGGSSWDTRQMFF
d_gene: TRDD3; len: 20; j_gene: TRDJ3; v_gene: TRDV2; abundance: .; CDR3nt: TGTGCCTGTGACACCGTACTGGGGGATACGTACTCCTGGGACACCCGACAGATGTTTTTC; CDR3aa: CACDTVLGDTYSWDTRQMFF
d_gene: .; len: 16; j_gene: TRDJ1; v_gene: TRDV1; abundance: few; CDR3nt: TGTGCTCTTGGGGAAGCGAACCACAGGGACCCCGATAAACTCATCTTT; CDR3aa: CALGEANHRDPDKLIF
d_gene: TRDD3; len: 15; j_gene: TRDJ2; v_gene: TRDV2; abundance: .; CDR3nt: TGTGCCTGTGACACGCTGGGGGATCGTGTCGCACAACTCTTCTTT; CDR3aa: CACDTLGDRVAQLFF
d_gene: TRDD3; len: 16; j_gene: TRDJ2; v_gene: TRDV3; abundance: .; CDR3nt: TGTGCCTTTACCCTACGCCTGGGGGATACTGCGGCACAACTCTTCTTT; CDR3aa: CAFTLRLGDTAAQLFF
d_gene: TRDD3; len: 19; j_gene: TRDJ3; v_gene: TRDV2; abundance: few; CDR3nt: TGTGCCTTTACCGTACTGGGGGATATCGCGACCTGGGACACCCGACAGATGTTTTTC; CDR3aa: CAFTVLGDIATWDTRQMFF
d_gene: .; len: 18; j_gene: TRDJ1; v_gene: TRAV29/DV5; abundance: .; CDR3nt: TGTGCAGCAAACGGGACCTACTTACTGCATTATGCCGCCGATAAACTCATCTTT; CDR3aa: CAANGTYLLHYAADKLIF
d_gene: .; len: 18; j_gene: TRDJ2; v_gene: TRDV2; abundance: large; CDR3nt: TGTGCCTGTGACACCATAAATCGGGGGACTCCTTTGACAGCACAACTCTTCTTT; CDR3aa: CACDTINRGTPLTAQLFF
d_gene: TRDD3; len: 15; j_gene: TRDJ1; v_gene: TRDV2; abundance: few; CDR3nt: TGTGCCCGTGACACCGTAGGGGGATACACCGATAAACTCATCTTT; CDR3aa: CARDTVGGYTDKLIF
d_gene: TRDD3; len: 14; j_gene: TRDJ4; v_gene: TRDV2; abundance: .; CDR3nt: TGTGCCTGTGACGGGCTTTGGGGGATACGACCCCTGATCTTT; CDR3aa: CACDGLWGIRPLIF
d_gene: .; len: 16; j_gene: TRDJ1; v_gene: TRDV2; abundance: few; CDR3nt: TGTGCCTGTGACACCGTGGGAGGAGGATACACCGATAAACTCATCTTT; CDR3aa: CACDTVGGGYTDKLIF
d_gene: TRDD3; len: 18; j_gene: TRDJ3; v_gene: TRDV2; abundance: .; CDR3nt: TGTGCCTGTGACCACTGGGGGATAAGCTCCTGGGACACCCGACAGATGTTTTTC; CDR3aa: CACDHWGISSWDTRQMFF
d_gene: TRDD3; len: 21; j_gene: TRDJ1; v_gene: TRDV1; abundance: few; CDR3nt: TGTGCTCTTGGGGAACTGAGCCCCGGCCGTACTGGGGGACTATACACCGATAAACTCATCTTT; CDR3aa: CALGELSPGRTGGLYTDKLIF
d_gene: TRDD3; len: 23; j_gene: TRDJ3; v_gene: TRDV2; abundance: .; CDR3nt: TGTGCCTGTGACACGGGGGAGAAGTCGACTGGGGAACTAAGCTCCTGGGACACCCGACAGATGTTTTTC; CDR3aa: CACDTGEKSTGELSSWDTRQMFF
d_gene: TRDD3; len: 22; j_gene: TRDJ3; v_gene: TRDV2; abundance: few; CDR3nt: TGTGCCTGTGACACTGTACTGGGGGATACGCTCCTGAGCTCCTGGGACACCCGACAGATGTTTTTC; CDR3aa: CACDTVLGDTLLSSWDTRQMFF
d_gene: TRDD3; len: 15; j_gene: TRDJ1; v_gene: TRDV1; abundance: few; CDR3nt: TGTGCTCTTGGGGAAGGGGGATACGTCACCGATAAACTCATCTTT; CDR3aa: CALGEGGYVTDKLIF
d_gene: TRDD3; len: 19; j_gene: TRDJ3; v_gene: TRDV2; abundance: few; CDR3nt: TGTGCCTGTGACACCGTGTTGGGGGATACGCACTGGGACACCCGACAGATGTTTTTC; CDR3aa: CACDTVLGDTHWDTRQMFF